The source of this T cell receptor beta chain is a study of blood T cell repertoires in COVID-19. About the study: Italy, Spain and the United States were the sources of the convalescent and acute COVID-19 samples. PBMCs, B-cell-depleted T cells, or T cells were the source of the cDNA or gDNA that made up the material.

Trimming stripped 0 bases from V and 6 bases from J, with 9 bases between. Germline CDR1 reads MNHEY; CDR2 reads SVGAGI. CDR3 length equals 14 residues. In the original processing: Reference gene primer amplification yielded estimated nucleated cell counts. TCRdb's table, derived via immunoSEQ multiplex PCR, lists solely in-frame clones and lacks some. For V, J and clone size, that table is used; D and trimming come from the DNA. The table includes 200,000 to 300,000 clones, 65% to 90% detected once. It was during active infection that Seattle patients were enrolled and then longitudinally followed. Sequencing was done on a sample of peripheral blood. The genes are TRBV6-5 and TRBJ2-1; the D is unclear. This TCR was recovered from a man aged 45-65 years with COVID-19, enrolled during active disease. The CDR3 loop is CASSYSGGGNEQFF. The CDR3 region has the DNA TGTGCCAGCAGTTACTCCGGCGGCGGCAATGAGCAGTTCTTC.